These T cell receptor beta chains were read from a single sample in a study of T-cell memory formation after mild COVID-19. Each CDR3 protein gets one entry after TCRdb re-called the 5' RACE reads with MiXCR. The data show under 400,000 distinct CDR3 sequences, 28% seen once. The sequenced material came from PBMCs or a T cell subset sorted from them (not recorded which). The origin of the receptors is an adult woman who had mild COVID-19 (a few samples of this study predate the infection). Cell type and time point are not known. Both conserved end residues are part of each CDR3. Fields, in order: clone size, D gene, CDR3 length, J gene, V gene, CDR3 DNA, CDR3 protein. D genes are given only for firm matches. Some rows have no size entry. The others give once, few or many, or a class for an expanded clone.

NA NA 14 TRBJ2-1 TRBV12-3/TRBV12-4 TGTGCCAGCAGCGGACACCTGGGGTACAATGAGCAGTTCTTC CASSGHLGYNEQFF
few NA 16 TRBJ2-5 TRBV29-1 TGCAGCGTTGAAGACTTGTGGATGTCATTTCGAGAGACCCAGTACTTC CSVEDLWMSFRETQYF
NA TRBD2 17 TRBJ2-7 TRBV27 TGTGCCAGCAGACTTACAGTAGCGGGGGTGTTTCCCTACGAGCAGTACTTC CASRLTVAGVFPYEQYF
few TRBD1 14 TRBJ1-5 TRBV3-1 TGTGCCAGCAGCCCGACAGGGTTTCGTTCCCCCCAGCATTTT CASSPTGFRSPQHF
NA NA 14 TRBJ1-2 TRBV7-2 TGTGCCAGCAGCCCAGGCTTGGGGCTCTATGGCTACACCTTC CASSPGLGLYGYTF
few TRBD1 17 TRBJ2-2 TRBV7-6 TGTGCCAGCAGCTCCGACAGGGGATCCCCGAACACCGGGGAGCTGTTTTTT CASSSDRGSPNTGELFF
few NA 16 TRBJ1-2 TRBV20-1 TGCAGTGCTGGAAGAGGTCCGGGGGGCGAGGGCTATGGCTACACCTTC CSAGRGPGGEGYGYTF
NA TRBD1 16 TRBJ2-7 TRBV20-1 TGCAGTGCTAGACCCCTCGGGACAGGGGACTCCTACGAGCAGTACTTC CSARPLGTGDSYEQYF
NA NA 14 TRBJ2-7 TRBV12-3/TRBV12-4 TGTGCCAGCAGTCCGACTAGATGGGTCTACGAGCAGTACTTC CASSPTRWVYEQYF
NA TRBD2 16 TRBJ2-1 TRBV12-3/TRBV12-4 TGTGCCAGCAGTTTAAGTGGGGCTAGCGGATTCAATGAGCAGTTCTTC CASSLSGASGFNEQFF
few TRBD2 13 TRBJ2-7 TRBV6-2/TRBV6-3 TGTGCCAGCAGTTGGCTAGCGGGAAACGAGCAGTACTTC CASSWLAGNEQYF
many TRBD2 16 TRBJ2-7 TRBV7-2 TGTGCCAGCAGCTTGTCTAGCGGGAGGATGCCCTACGAGCAGTACTTC CASSLSSGRMPYEQYF
NA TRBD2 15 TRBJ2-1 TRBV7-2 TGTGCCAGCAGCTCACTAGCACTCACCTCTAGCGGGCAGTTCTTC CASSSLALTSSGQFF
NA TRBD2 16 TRBJ2-1 TRBV24-1 TGTGCCACCAGTGTGGTAGCGGGAGGGTCTGGCAATGAGCAGTTCTTC CATSVVAGGSGNEQFF
NA TRBD1 14 TRBJ1-1 TRBV11-3 TGTGCCAGCAGCGACAGGGGAGGGGGCACTGAAGCTTTCTTT CASSDRGGGTEAFF
few NA 15 TRBJ1-5 TRBV6-5 TGTGCCAGCAGTTACTCAAGGGGGAACAATCAGCCCCAGCATTTT CASSYSRGNNQPQHF
NA NA 12 TRBJ2-7 TRBV6-6 TGTGCCAGCAGTTCCCTTAGATTCGAGCAGTACTTC CASSSLRFEQYF
NA NA 13 TRBJ2-7 TRBV24-1 TGTGCCACCCAAGGCCAGACCTCCTACGAGCAGTACTTC CATQGQTSYEQYF
few NA 16 TRBJ2-1 TRBV7-6 TGTGCCAGCAGCTTAGTGGGGCAGGGCGGCTACAATGAGCAGTTCTTC CASSLVGQGGYNEQFF
NA NA 12 TRBJ1-2 TRBV7-9 TGTGCCAGCAGCTTACGAGGGGAGCGCTACACCTTC CASSLRGERYTF